This TCR beta chain came from a study of T cells in localized non-small cell lung cancer. A remark on this clone: The antigen is not known.

Study observations and caveats: Detection in adjacent lung was observed for a median around 50 of the top 100 tumor clones. Uninvolved adjacent lung showed peak T cell clonality, exceeding tumor.

CDR1 and CDR2 (germline): MDHEN, SYDVKM. Trimming removed 8 bases from V and 3 bases from J; junction bases left unmatched: 5. CDR3 length equals 14 residues. The protocol was immunoSEQ multiplex PCR, while the TCRdb copy is restricted to in-frame clones and leaves out a portion. The repertoire includes over 40,000 clones, around 87% of them detected once, and roughly 6.9% sits in the top ten. The sequence came from a woman aged 18-49 years with stage III lung adenocarcinoma. The chain uses TRBV28 and TRBJ1-4; 8 nucleotides match TRBD1. The starting material was peripheral blood, obtained before any cancer treatment. DNA for the CDR3: TGTGCCAGCCTTCCGACAGGGGCTAATGAAAAACTGTTTTTT. Its protein is CASLPTGANEKLFF.